This T cell receptor beta chain was retrieved from a study of blood T cell repertoires in COVID-19. Assay used: immunoSEQ multiplex PCR; TCRdb lists only in-frame clones, some missing. In the table there are just under 95,000 clones, about four fifths of which are singletons. Germline CDR1 SGHTA, CDR2 FQGNSA. V lost 1 base to trimming and J lost 8 bases, with 16 bases between them. This CDR3 comprises 15 residues. The origin of this receptor is a human donor in a cohort sampled during active COVID-19. The chain carries TRBV7-2 and TRBJ2-3; D may be TRBD1 (7 bases). The sample was peripheral blood. In DNA form, the CDR3 reads TGTGCCAGCAGCTTAGAAGCAGGGGGGAGCGCTACGCAGTATTTT. Translation: CASSLEAGGSATQYF.